This T cell receptor (beta chain) originates from a study of shared clonotypes between healthy human individuals. This CDR3 has 13 residues. The germline gives CDR1 SGHRS, CDR2 YFSETQ. Trimming stripped 3 bases from V and 1 base from J, with 8 bases between. Only Caucasian adults living in Nashville, Tennessee served as donors. This table comes from immunoSEQ multiplex PCR, and its TCRdb copy is limited to in-frame clones, with some not included. The data contain around 2,000,000 clones, over 85% of them singletons. In the case of this clone: Its antigen remains unidentified. Within the sample, other DNA sequences also encode this same CDR3.

Overall study findings and caveats: Since donors were few, the genetic and exposure-history diversity represented was limited. Naive subsets generally exceeded memory subsets in estimated richness. Rarefaction analysis demonstrated incomplete sorted-subset sequencing notwithstanding large depth.

This clonotype originated in a man between 18 and 35 years old in good health. The sequenced sample was naive CD4+ T cells sorted from blood. Subset described: CD45RA+ positively selected. The chain has TRBV5-1 and TRBJ2-7, with a possible D match to TRBD1 (5 bases). CDR3 loop: CASSSQGSYEQYF. CDR3 coding DNA: TGCGCCAGCAGCTCGCAGGGATCCTACGAGCAGTACTTC.